Following are 25 T cell receptor beta chains from one sample sequenced in a study of shared clonotypes between healthy human individuals. The protocol was immunoSEQ multiplex PCR, while the TCRdb copy is restricted to in-frame clones and leaves out a portion. This sample has more than 1 million clones, with roughly 74% found just once. Specimen: memory CD4+ T cells from PBMCs. Specified subset: CD45RA-negative fraction. These receptors all come from a man younger than 35 in good health. Some clones in this sample may be carry-over from other donors' samples.

This sequence joins TRBV10-3 and TRBJ2-3; 9 bases map to TRBD1. The CDR3 totals 18 residues. With 2 bases clipped from V and 5 bases from J, the junction kept 14 bases outside the gene matches. Germline loops: CDR1 ENHRY, CDR2 SYGVKD. The CDR3 nucleotides are TGTGCCATCAGTGAGCCCAAAGGGACAGGGTGGGGGCGAGATACGCAGTATTTT. Its protein is CAISEPKGTGWGRDTQYF.

V gene TRBV6-6 combines with J gene TRBJ2-5, with D unclear. V was trimmed by 6 bases and J by 5 bases, leaving 13 bases between them. This CDR3 contains 13 residues. The germline CDR1 and CDR2 sequences are MNHNY and SVGAGI (reference sequence). CDR3 in DNA: TGTGCCAGCAGGGCCCGAATAGGGGAGACCCAGTACTTC. Translation gives CASRARIGETQYF.

With respect to this clone: Different DNA sequences within this sample yield the same CDR3. The gene calls are TRBV5-1 and TRBJ2-1; D is perhaps TRBD2 (5 bases). V was shortened by 0 bases and J by 6 bases, with 10 bases between the two germline ends. The germline V gene has CDR1 SGHRS and CDR2 YFSETQ. The length of the CDR3 is 14 residues. The CDR3 coding sequence is TGCGCCAGCAGCTTGGTTGCGGGCTCCAATGAGCAGTTCTTC. It specifies CASSLVAGSNEQFF. The full variable domain, with the rest looked up from reference TRBV5-1 and TRBJ2-1, is KAGVTQTPRYLIKTRGQQVTLSCSPISGHRSVSWYQQTPGQGLQFLFEYFSETQRNKGNFPGRFSGRQFSNSRSEMNVSTLELGDSALYLCASSLVAGSNEQFFGPGTRLTVL.

Notes on this clone: Other DNA sequences in the same sample also yield this CDR3. This chain links TRBV5-1 with TRBJ2-7; 8 bases are a match to TRBD2. The J segment lost 7 bases and the V segment lost 2 bases, leaving 5 bases of the junction unmatched. The length of the CDR3 is 13 residues. Germline CDR1 SGHRS, CDR2 YFSETQ. CDR3 amino acids: CASSLAGVGEQYF. In nucleotides, the CDR3 is TGCGCCAGCAGCTTAGCGGGAGTAGGGGAGCAGTACTTC.

CDR3 sequence: CASSSSWDSYGYTF. In DNA, the CDR3 is TGTGCCAGCAGTTCGTCGTGGGACAGCTATGGCTACACCTTC. V and J are TRBV6-5 and TRBJ1-2; 7 bases match TRBD1. The CDR3 totals 14 residues. V trimming: 4 bases; J trimming: 4 bases; junction bases outside the gene matches: 6. Germline V gene lookup returns CDR1 MNHEY and CDR2 SVGAGI.

The chain uses TRBV20-1 and TRBJ2-7; D is uncertain. V was trimmed by 5 bases and J by 2 bases, leaving 7 bases between them. In germline, CDR1 is DFQATT, CDR2 SNEGSKA (reference sequence). CDR3 length: 11 residues. The CDR3 sequence is CSAPVPYEQYF. The CDR3 DNA follows: TGCAGTGCTCCAGTCCCCTACGAGCAGTACTTC.

The chain recombines TRBV4-3 with TRBJ2-5; no clear D gene. Germline V gives CDR1 LGHNA, CDR2 YSLEER. Between the trimmed V and J ends, which lost 1 base and 4 bases, there was a span of 16 bases. This CDR3 has 16 residues. The chain's CDR3 is CASSQGAQSVGETQYF. CDR3 nucleotides: TGCGCCAGCAGCCAAGGGGCGCAAAGCGTCGGAGAGACCCAGTACTTC.

This chain connects TRBV2 to TRBJ2-3; D uncertain. The CDR3 is 12 residues long. The V end was cut by 7 bases, the J end by 2 bases, with 7 bases between. Per germline, CDR1 SNHLY and CDR2 FYNNEI. Here the CDR3 reads CASNLNTDTQYF. CDR3 coding DNA: TGTGCCAGCAACCTCAACACAGATACGCAGTATTTT.

The genes are TRBV7-2 and TRBJ2-7; 7 nucleotides agree with TRBD2. The CDR3 contains 15 residues. In germline, CDR1 is SGHTA, CDR2 FQGNSA. The V gene end was trimmed by 5 bases and the J gene end by 3 bases; junction bases not matched to a gene: 10. The CDR3 region is CASSPYRSGVYEQYF. For the CDR3, the DNA is TGTGCCAGCAGCCCCTATAGGAGCGGGGTCTACGAGCAGTACTTC.

This clone has a handful of counts. J is TRBJ2-5 and V is TRBV19; 7 bases are shared with TRBD1. CDR1 is LNHDA, CDR2 SQIVND, per germline (reference sequence). V dropped 4 bases and J dropped 1; count of bases not matched to a gene: 3. The CDR3 contains 14 residues. CDR3 protein: CASSRGQSQETQYF. The DNA for the CDR3 is TGTGCCAGTAGTAGGGGACAGTCCCAAGAGACCCAGTACTTC.

This rearrangement joins TRBV4-1 to TRBJ2-1; 8 bases map to TRBD1. Trimming removed 3 bases from V and 0 bases from J; junction bases left unmatched: 4. CDR1 MGHRA and CDR2 YSYEKL come from the germline V gene. The CDR3 runs to 16 residues. The CDR3 is CASSQDRAISYNEQFF. CDR3 coding DNA: TGCGCCAGCAGCCAGGACAGGGCCATCTCCTACAATGAGCAGTTCTTC.

The chain is built from TRBV2 and TRBJ2-7; 9 nucleotides agree with TRBD2. The CDR3 has 14 residues. V shed 6 bases and J 2 bases; nucleotides not matched to a gene: 5. In germline, CDR1 is SNHLY, CDR2 FYNNEI. CDR3 in DNA: TGTGCCAGCAGGGAGACTAGCGGCACCTACGAGCAGTACTTC. Its protein is CASRETSGTYEQYF.

The chain has TRBV29-1 and TRBJ1-2; D might be TRBD1 (6 bases). Trimming removed 6 bases at V and 6 bases at J, with 23 bases between. The length of the CDR3 is 15 residues. Germline values: CDR1 SQVTM, CDR2 ANQGSEA. The CDR3 loop reads CSVYIPTGNGNGYTF. CDR3 in DNA: TGCAGCGTCTACATTCCGACAGGAAATGGCAATGGCTACACCTTC.

The chain employs TRBV30 and TRBJ2-7; TRBD2 matches at 8 bases. The trim removed 1 base at V and 6 bases at J, leaving 5 bases unmatched. The V gene's germline CDR1 is GTSNPN and CDR2 SVGIG (reference sequence). The CDR3 extends over 13 amino acids. This CDR3 reads CAWSEEREFEQYF. As DNA, the CDR3 is TGTGCCTGGAGTGAGGAGCGGGAGTTCGAGCAGTACTTC.

V is TRBV4-3 and J is TRBJ2-1; the match to TRBD2 covers 10 bases. The germline V gene encodes CDR1 LGHNA and CDR2 YSLEER. V trimming: 0 bases; J trimming: 8 bases; junction bases outside the gene matches: 13. CDR3 length equals 18 residues. CDR3 DNA sequence: TGCGCCAGCAGCCAAGATGGGAGGGCGGCTAGCGGGAGTCATGAGCAGTTCTTC. Translation gives CASSQDGRAASGSHEQFF.

The V call is TRBV5-1, the J call TRBJ2-7; TRBD2 matches at 10 bases. The CDR3 is 22 residues long. The germline gives CDR1 SGHRS, CDR2 YFSETQ. V dropped 0 bases and J dropped 4; count of bases not matched to a gene: 25. The CDR3 sequence is CASSLGGFSWSGTSVKIYEQYF. CDR3 nucleotide sequence: TGCGCCAGCAGCTTGGGAGGTTTTTCGTGGAGTGGGACTAGCGTCAAAATTTACGAGCAGTACTTC.

The chain is built from TRBV28 and TRBJ2-5; 9 positions agree with TRBD2. The germline V gene has CDR1 MDHEN and CDR2 SYDVKM. This CDR3 comprises 15 residues. The junction had 9 bases not matched to a gene; V was cut back by 5 bases and J by 5 bases. CDR3 sequence reads: CASSVTAGGGETQYF. As DNA, the CDR3 is TGTGCCAGCAGTGTTACAGCGGGAGGAGGGGAGACCCAGTACTTC.

The chain has TRBV2 and TRBJ2-6; D is ambiguous. With 5 bases removed from V and 0 bases from J, the gap between germline ends came to 11 bases. There are 16 residues in the CDR3. Germline CDR1 is SNHLY and CDR2 is FYNNEI. In DNA form, the CDR3 reads TGTGCCAGCAGTCTGGACGGCAACTCTGGGGCCAACGTCCTGACTTTC. It yields the protein CASSLDGNSGANVLTF.

The J gene is TRBJ1-1, the V gene TRBV11-2; possible D gene TRBD1, 6 bases. Germline CDR1 reads SGHAT; CDR2 reads FQNNGV. Trimming cost V 0 bases and J 2 bases, with 16 bases left between them. This CDR3 spans 17 amino acids. The CDR3 loop reads CASSLDLGRGPNTEAFF. The CDR3 nucleotides are TGTGCCAGCAGCTTAGATCTTGGCAGGGGACCCAACACTGAAGCTTTCTTT.

The rearrangement links TRBV2 to TRBJ2-5, with TRBD1 matching over 7 bases. The CDR3 consists of 14 residues. V gave up 6 bases and J gave up 1 base; unmatched junction bases: 5. The germline gives CDR1 SNHLY, CDR2 FYNNEI. CDR3 in amino acids: CASSSDRAQETQYF. The DNA of the CDR3 is TGTGCCAGCAGCTCCGACAGGGCCCAAGAGACCCAGTACTTC. Full variable domain (missing parts from reference TRBV2 and TRBJ2-5): EPEVTQTPSHQVTQMGQEVILRCVPISNHLYFYWYRQILGQKVEFLVSFYNNEISEKSEIFDDQFSVERPDGSNFTLKIRSTKLEDSAMYFCASSSDRAQETQYFGPGTRLLVL.

This chain joins TRBV28 and TRBJ1-5; 7 bases are a match to TRBD1. CDR3 length equals 16 residues. With V trimmed by 6 bases and J by 4 bases, 12 bases remained unmatched. Germline CDR1 and CDR2: MDHEN and SYDVKM. The CDR3 sequence: CASRVIQGRRNQPQHF. CDR3 nucleotides: TGTGCCAGCAGAGTAATACAGGGGCGGCGGAATCAGCCCCAGCATTTT.

V usage is TRBV27 and J usage is TRBJ2-7, with unresolved D. Germline V gene lookup returns CDR1 MNHEY and CDR2 SMNVEV (reference sequence). The CDR3 length is 13 residues. V was pared by 1 base and J by 7 bases, with 11 bases between. The CDR3 region is CASSLLDGFEQYF. The CDR3 nucleotides are TGTGCCAGCAGTTTATTGGACGGATTTGAGCAGTACTTC.

The genes are TRBV27 and TRBJ2-1; TRBD1 or TRBD2 may be the D gene (6 bases each). Germline assignment: CDR1 MNHEY and CDR2 SMNVEV (reference sequence). CDR3 size: 13 residues. With 3 bases removed from V and 12 bases from J, the gap between germline ends came to 15 bases. The CDR3 region is CASSFSGGRGQFF. CDR3 bases: TGTGCCAGCAGTTTTTCCGGGGGCAGGGGGCAGTTCTTC.

The CDR3 reads CASSPLRAENTEAFF. The CDR3 nucleotides read TGTGCCAGCAGCCCCCTCAGAGCAGAGAACACTGAAGCTTTCTTT. The chain links TRBV5-5 to TRBJ1-1; D gene unclear. CDR1 SGHKS and CDR2 YYEKEE come from the germline V gene (reference sequence). The CDR3 runs 15 residues. Trimming pared 4 bases from V and 1 base from J, leaving 14 bases between.

The J gene is TRBJ1-4, the V gene TRBV6-1; TRBD1 agrees at 8 bases. Germline values: CDR1 MNHNS, CDR2 SASEGT. The CDR3 contains 11 residues. J was trimmed by 14 bases and V by 6 bases; bases with no gene match: 5. The CDR3 nucleotides read TGTGCCAGCAGGGACAGGGCCGACCTGTTTTTT. Translated: CASRDRADLFF.